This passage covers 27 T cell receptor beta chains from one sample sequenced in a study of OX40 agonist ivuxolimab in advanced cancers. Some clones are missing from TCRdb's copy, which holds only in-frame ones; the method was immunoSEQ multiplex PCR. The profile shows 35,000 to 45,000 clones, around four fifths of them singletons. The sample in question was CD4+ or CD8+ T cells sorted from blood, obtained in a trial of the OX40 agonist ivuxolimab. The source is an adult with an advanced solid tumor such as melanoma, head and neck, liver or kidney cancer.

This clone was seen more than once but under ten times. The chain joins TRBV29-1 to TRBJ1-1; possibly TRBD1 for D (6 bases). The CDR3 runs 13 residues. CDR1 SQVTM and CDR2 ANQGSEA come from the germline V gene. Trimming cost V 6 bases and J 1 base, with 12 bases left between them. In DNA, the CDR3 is TGCAGCGTGGCAGTGGGGGCGAACACTGAAGCTTTCTTT. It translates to CSVAVGANTEAFF.

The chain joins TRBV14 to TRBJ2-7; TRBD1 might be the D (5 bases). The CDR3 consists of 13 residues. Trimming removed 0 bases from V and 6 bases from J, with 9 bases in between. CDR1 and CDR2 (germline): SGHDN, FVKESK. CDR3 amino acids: CASSQDLDTEQYF. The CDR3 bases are TGTGCCAGCAGCCAAGATCTGGACACCGAGCAGTACTTC.

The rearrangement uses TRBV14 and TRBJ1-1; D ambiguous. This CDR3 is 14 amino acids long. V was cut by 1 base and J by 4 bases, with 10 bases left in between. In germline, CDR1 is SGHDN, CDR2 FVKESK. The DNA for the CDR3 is TGTGCCAGCAGCCAAGTGTATGGAGGCACTGAAGCTTTCTTT. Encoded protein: CASSQVYGGTEAFF.

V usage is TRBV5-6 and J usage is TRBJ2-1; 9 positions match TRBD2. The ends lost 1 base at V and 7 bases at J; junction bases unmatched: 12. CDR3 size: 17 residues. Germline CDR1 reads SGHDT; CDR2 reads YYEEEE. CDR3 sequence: CASSLFGRAGGLNEQFF. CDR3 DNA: TGTGCCAGCAGCTTGTTCGGTAGGGCGGGAGGGCTTAATGAGCAGTTCTTC.

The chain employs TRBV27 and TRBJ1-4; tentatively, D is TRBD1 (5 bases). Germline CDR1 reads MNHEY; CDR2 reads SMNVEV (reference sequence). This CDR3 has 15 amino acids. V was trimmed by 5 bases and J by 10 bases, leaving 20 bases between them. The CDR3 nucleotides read TGTGCCAGCAGTATGCCGGACGGACAAATCCTAAAACTGTTTTTT. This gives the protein CASSMPDGQILKLFF.

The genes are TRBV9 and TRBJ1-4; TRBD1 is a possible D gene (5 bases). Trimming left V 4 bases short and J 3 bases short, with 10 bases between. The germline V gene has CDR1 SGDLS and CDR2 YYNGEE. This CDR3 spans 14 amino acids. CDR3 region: CASSPTAANEKLFF. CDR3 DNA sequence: TGTGCCAGCAGCCCGACAGCGGCTAATGAAAAACTGTTTTTT.

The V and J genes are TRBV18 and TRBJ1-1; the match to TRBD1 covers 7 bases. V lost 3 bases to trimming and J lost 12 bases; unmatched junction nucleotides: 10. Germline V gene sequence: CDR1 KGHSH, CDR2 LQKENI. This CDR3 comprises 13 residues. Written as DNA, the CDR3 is TGTGCCAGCTCACCTCTCGGGACAGATATGACTTTCTTT. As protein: CASSPLGTDMTFF.

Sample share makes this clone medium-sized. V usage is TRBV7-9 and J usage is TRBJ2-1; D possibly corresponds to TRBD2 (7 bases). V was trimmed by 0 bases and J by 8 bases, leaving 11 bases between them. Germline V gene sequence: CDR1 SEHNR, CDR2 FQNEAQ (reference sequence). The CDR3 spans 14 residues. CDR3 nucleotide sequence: TGTGCCAGCAGCTTAGCGGGAGGGGGTGATGAGCAGTTCTTC. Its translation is CASSLAGGGDEQFF.

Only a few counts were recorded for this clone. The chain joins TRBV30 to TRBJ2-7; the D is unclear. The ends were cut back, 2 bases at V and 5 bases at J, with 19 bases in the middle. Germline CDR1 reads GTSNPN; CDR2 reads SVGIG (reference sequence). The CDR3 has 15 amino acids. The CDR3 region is CAWSWLPSAEDEQYF. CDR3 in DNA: TGTGCCTGGAGTTGGCTACCCTCCGCAGAGGACGAGCAGTACTTC.

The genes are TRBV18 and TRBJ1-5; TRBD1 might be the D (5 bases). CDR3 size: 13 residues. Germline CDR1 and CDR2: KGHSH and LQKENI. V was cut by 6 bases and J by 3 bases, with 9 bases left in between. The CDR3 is CASSVRDNQPQHF. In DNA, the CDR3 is TGTGCCAGCTCCGTCAGGGACAATCAGCCCCAGCATTTT.

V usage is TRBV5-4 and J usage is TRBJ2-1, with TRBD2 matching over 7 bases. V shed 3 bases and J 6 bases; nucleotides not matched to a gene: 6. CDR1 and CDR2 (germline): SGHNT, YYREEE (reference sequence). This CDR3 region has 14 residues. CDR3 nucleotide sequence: TGTGCCAGCAGCTGGGAGGGGCGGGCCAATGAGCAGTTCTTC. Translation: CASSWEGRANEQFF.

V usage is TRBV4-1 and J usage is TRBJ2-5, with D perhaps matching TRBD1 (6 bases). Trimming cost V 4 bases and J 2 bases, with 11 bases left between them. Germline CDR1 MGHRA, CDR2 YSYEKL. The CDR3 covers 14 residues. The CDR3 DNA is TGCGCCAGCAGCCTTGGACAGCAGCAAGAGACCCAGTACTTC. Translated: CASSLGQQQETQYF.

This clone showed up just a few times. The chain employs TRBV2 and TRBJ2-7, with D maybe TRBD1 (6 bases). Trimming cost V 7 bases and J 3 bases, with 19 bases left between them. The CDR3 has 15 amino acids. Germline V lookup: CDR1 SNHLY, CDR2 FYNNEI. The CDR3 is CASKETGTRGYEQYF. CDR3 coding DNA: TGTGCCAGCAAAGAAACCGGGACAAGGGGCTACGAGCAGTACTTC.

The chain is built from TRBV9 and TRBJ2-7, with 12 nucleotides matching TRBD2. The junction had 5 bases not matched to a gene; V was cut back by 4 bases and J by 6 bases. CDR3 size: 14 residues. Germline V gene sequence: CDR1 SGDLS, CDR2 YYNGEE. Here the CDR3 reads CASSLLAGGREQYF. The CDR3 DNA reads TGTGCCAGCAGCCTACTAGCGGGGGGTCGCGAGCAGTACTTC.

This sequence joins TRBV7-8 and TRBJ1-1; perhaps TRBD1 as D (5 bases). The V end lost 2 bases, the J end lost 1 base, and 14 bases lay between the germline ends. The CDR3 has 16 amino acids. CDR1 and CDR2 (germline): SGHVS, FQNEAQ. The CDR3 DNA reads TGTGCCAGCAGCTTAAGGGGAGGACGGGAGAACACTGAAGCTTTCTTT. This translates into CASSLRGGRENTEAFF. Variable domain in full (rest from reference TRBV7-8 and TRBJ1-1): GAGVSQSPRYKVAKRGQDVALRCDPISGHVSLFWYQQALGQGPEFLTYFQNEAQLDKSGLPSDRFFAERPEGSVSTLKIQRTQQEDSAVYLCASSLRGGRENTEAFFGQGTRLTVV.

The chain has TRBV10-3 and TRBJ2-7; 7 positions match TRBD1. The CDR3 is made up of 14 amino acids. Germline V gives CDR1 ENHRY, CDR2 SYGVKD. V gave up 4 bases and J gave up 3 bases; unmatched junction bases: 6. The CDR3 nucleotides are TGTGCCATCAGTGTGGACAGGAAGAACTACGAGCAGTACTTC. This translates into CAISVDRKNYEQYF.

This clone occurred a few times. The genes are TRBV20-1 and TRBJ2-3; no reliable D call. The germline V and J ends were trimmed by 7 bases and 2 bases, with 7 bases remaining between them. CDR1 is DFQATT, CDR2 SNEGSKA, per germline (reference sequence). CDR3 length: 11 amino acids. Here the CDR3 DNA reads TGCAGTGTTCGCTTCACAGATACGCAGTATTTT. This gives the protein CSVRFTDTQYF.

The DNA for the CDR3 is TGTGCCAGTAGTATGGGGAGAGGTTCTGGTGGGGAGACCCAGTACTTC. Translation: CASSMGRGSGGETQYF. The chain carries TRBV19 and TRBJ2-5; D is possibly TRBD2 (5 bases). Trimming removed 3 bases at V and 5 bases at J, with 19 bases between. Germline values: CDR1 LNHDA, CDR2 SQIVND (reference sequence). The CDR3 consists of 16 residues.

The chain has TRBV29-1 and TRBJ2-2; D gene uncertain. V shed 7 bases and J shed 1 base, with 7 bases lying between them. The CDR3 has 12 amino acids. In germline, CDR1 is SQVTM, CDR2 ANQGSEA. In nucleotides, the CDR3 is TGCAGCGCCTACAAGAACACCGGGGAGCTGTTTTTT. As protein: CSAYKNTGELFF.

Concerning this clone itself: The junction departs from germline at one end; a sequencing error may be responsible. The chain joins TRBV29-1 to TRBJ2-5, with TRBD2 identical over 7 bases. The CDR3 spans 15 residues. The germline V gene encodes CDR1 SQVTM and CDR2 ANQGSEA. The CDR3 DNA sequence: TGCAGCGTCGAAGGGCTGGGAGGGATACAAGAGACCCAGTACTTC. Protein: CSVEGLGGIQETQYF.

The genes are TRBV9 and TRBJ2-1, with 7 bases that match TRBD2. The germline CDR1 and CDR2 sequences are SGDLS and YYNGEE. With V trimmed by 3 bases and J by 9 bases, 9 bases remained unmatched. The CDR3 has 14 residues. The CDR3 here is CASSGRDYTGEQFF. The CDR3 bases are TGTGCCAGCAGCGGCCGGGACTATACGGGTGAGCAGTTCTTC.

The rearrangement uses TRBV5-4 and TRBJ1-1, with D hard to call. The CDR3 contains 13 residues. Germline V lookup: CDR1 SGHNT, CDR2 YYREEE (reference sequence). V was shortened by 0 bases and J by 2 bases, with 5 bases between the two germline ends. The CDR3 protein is CASSLDYNTEAFF. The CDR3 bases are TGTGCCAGCAGCTTGGATTACAACACTGAAGCTTTCTTT.

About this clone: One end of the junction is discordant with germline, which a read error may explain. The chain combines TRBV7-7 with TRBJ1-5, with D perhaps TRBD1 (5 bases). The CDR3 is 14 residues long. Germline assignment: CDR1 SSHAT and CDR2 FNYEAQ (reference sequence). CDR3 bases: TGTGCTAGCAGCCCCCCGGGCAGGGACCAGCCCCAGCATTTT. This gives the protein CASSPPGRDQPQHF. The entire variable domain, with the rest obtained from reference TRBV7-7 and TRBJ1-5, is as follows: GAGVSQSPRYKVTKRGQDVTLRCDPISSHATLYWYQQALGQGPEFLTYFNYEAQPDKSGLPSDRFSAERPEGSISTLTIQRTEQRDSAMYRCASSPPGRDQPQHFGDGTRLSIL.

DNA for the CDR3: TGTGCCAGCAGTGATCAGGGGACAATAAACATTCAGTACTTC. The encoded protein is CASSDQGTINIQYF. The chain combines TRBV25-1 with TRBJ2-4; D is perhaps TRBD1 (6 bases). Trimming stripped 3 bases from V and 6 bases from J, with 12 bases between. The V gene's germline CDR1 is MGHDK and CDR2 SYGVNS. The CDR3 contains 14 residues.

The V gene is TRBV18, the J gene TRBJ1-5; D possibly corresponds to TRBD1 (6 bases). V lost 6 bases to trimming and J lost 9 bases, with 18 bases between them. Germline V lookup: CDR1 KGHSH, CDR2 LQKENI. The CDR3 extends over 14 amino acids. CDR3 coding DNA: TGTGCCAGCTCGTCGGACAGCGCTGGCGGGCCCCAGCATTTT. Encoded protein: CASSSDSAGGPQHF.

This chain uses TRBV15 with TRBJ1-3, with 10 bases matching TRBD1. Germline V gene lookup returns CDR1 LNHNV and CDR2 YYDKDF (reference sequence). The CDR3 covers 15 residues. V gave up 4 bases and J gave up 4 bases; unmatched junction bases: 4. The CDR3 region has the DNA TGTGCCACCAGCACTCTGACAGGGGGCGGAAACACCATATATTTT. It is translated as CATSTLTGGGNTIYF.

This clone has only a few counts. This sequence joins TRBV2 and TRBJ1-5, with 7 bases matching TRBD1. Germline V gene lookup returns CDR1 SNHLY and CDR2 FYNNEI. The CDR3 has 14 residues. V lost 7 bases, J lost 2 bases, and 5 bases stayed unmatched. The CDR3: CASTLDRGNQPQHF. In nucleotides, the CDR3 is TGTGCCAGCACTCTTGACAGGGGCAATCAGCCCCAGCATTTT.